This T cell receptor beta chain was recorded in a study of blood T cell repertoires in COVID-19. For the study at large: Donors in the United States, Italy and Spain gave samples during acute or convalescent COVID-19. In each case, the material was cDNA or gDNA derived from T cells, B-cell-depleted T cells, or PBMCs.

Trimming took 7 bases from V and 7 from J, leaving 13 bases between them. Per germline, CDR1 MNHEY and CDR2 SVGAGI. The CDR3 is made up of 13 amino acids. Original handling: It was from reference gene primer amplification that nucleated cell counts were estimated. The protocol was immunoSEQ multiplex PCR, while the TCRdb copy is restricted to in-frame clones and leaves out a portion. For V, J and clone size, that table is used; D and trimming come from the DNA. The sample holds fewer than 350,000 clones, approximately 91% seen once. The TCR originated in a man between 18 and 35 years old with active or convalescent COVID-19. V is TRBV6-5 and J is TRBJ2-2, with D unresolved. The sample consisted of peripheral blood. The DNA of the CDR3 is TGTGCCAGCACCCGGAGAATTGTCGGGGAGCTGTTTTTT. Translation: CASTRRIVGELFF.